These T cell receptor beta chains were read from a single sample in a study of beta chain features in type 1 diabetes. Using immunoSEQ multiplex PCR, the repertoire was profiled, and TCRdb retains in-frame clones only, with some absent. The sample lists some 330,000 clones, around 12% occurring once. The sequenced material came from naive CD4+ T cells from blood. These receptors all come from a woman under 30 with type 1 diabetes. Each CDR3 is given with its conserved first and last residue.

V	J	CDR3
TRBV28	TRBJ1-4	CASSLYQGSNEKLFF
TRBV30	TRBJ1-2	CARDRTNYGYTF
TRBV5-1	TRBJ2-5	CASSLGTAGQETQYF
TRBV5-1	TRBJ2-1	CASSLGAGEAYNEQFF
TRBV19	TRBJ2-7	CASSTWAFYEQYF
TRBV4-2	TRBJ2-7	CASSQASASSYEQYF
TRBV4-1	TRBJ2-4	CASSQGAAWGLAKNIQYF
TRBV9	TRBJ2-1	CASSQPSWIAGDYNEQFF
TRBV11-3	TRBJ2-1	CASSLDRGNEQFF
TRBV18	TRBJ2-1	CASSPQGANNEQFF
TRBV11-2	TRBJ1-2	CASSRPIGRTPRYTF
TRBV6-6	TRBJ2-4	CASSYELAKNIQYF
TRBV5-4	TRBJ2-2	CASSFASGITGELFF
TRBV7-9	TRBJ1-5	CASTRGISQPQHF
TRBV29-1	TRBJ1-2	CSVEERGGYGYTF
TRBV4-3	TRBJ2-2	CASSLQSAGELFF
TRBV2	TRBJ1-1	CASRQGGDTEAFF
TRBV15	TRBJ1-1	CATSTREAEAFF
TRBV11-2	TRBJ2-7	CASSTRDRYPPEQYF
TRBV7-8	TRBJ2-1	CASSFPRLAGTYNEQFF
TRBV4-3	TRBJ2-7	CASSQGLGTGSSYEQYF
TRBV5-1	TRBJ2-7	CASSPPGSGLYEQYF
TRBV5-1	TRBJ2-7	CASSLGGGLDEQYF
TRBV5-1	TRBJ1-2	CASSLDRGNYGYTF